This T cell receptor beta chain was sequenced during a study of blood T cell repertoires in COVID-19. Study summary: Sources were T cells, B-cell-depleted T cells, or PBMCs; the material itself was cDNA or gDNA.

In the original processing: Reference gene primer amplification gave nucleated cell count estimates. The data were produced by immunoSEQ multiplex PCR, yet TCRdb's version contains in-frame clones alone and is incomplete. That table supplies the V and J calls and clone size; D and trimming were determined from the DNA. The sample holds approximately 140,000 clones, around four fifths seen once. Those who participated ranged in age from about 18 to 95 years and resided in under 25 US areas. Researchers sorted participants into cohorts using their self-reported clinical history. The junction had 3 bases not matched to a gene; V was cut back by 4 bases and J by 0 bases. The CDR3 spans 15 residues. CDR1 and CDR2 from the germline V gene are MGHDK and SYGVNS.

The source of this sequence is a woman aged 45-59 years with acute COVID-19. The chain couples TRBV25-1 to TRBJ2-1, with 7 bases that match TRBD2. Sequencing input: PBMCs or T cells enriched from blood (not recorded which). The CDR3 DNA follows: TGTGCCAGCAGTGCCCCGGGGGGCTCCTACAATGAGCAGTTCTTC. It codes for CASSAPGGSYNEQFF.